This note documents a single T cell receptor beta chain sequence. V dropped 2 bases and J dropped 0; count of bases not matched to a gene: 6. The germline V gene encodes CDR1 SGHRS and CDR2 YFSETQ. This CDR3 region has 18 residues. The sample comes from a study of shared clonotypes between healthy human individuals. Naive CD8 isolation took CD45RO-negative cells positively selected for CCR7 and excluded terminally differentiated effector memory CD45RA+ cells. The repertoire was sequenced with immunoSEQ multiplex PCR; TCRdb's copy has only in-frame clones and lacks some. The sample shows around 620,000 clones, around 95% of them seen only once.

Sequenced input: naive CD8+ T cells sorted from blood. This sequence originates from a woman in her thirties in good health. The chain has TRBV5-1 and TRBJ2-2; TRBD1 aligns across 11 bases. CDR3 nucleotides: TGCGCCAGCAGCTTCCGTTTGGGACAGGGGGCGAACACCGGGGAGCTGTTTTTT. It specifies CASSFRLGQGANTGELFF.